This T cell receptor (beta chain) was obtained from a study of human T cells and chemical hapten exposure. Whole-study results and caveats: It was expanded TCRs that formed significantly more large CDR3 similarity clusters than controls did.

As the library was built, unique molecular identifiers were attached to individual cDNA molecules. TCRdb ran MiXCR on the RACE reads and lists one entry per CDR3 protein. Of under 300,000 distinct CDR3 sequences listed, 7% to 10% are singletons. Time point described: pre-sensitization, week 0. Sample treatment: therapeutic diphenylcyclopropenone sensitization with weekly scalp DPC. This clonotype was detected many times. Its cognate antigen is unknown. CDR3 length equals 18 residues. Germline CDR1 reads LGHDT; CDR2 reads YNNKEL (reference sequence). Trimming stripped 2 bases from V and 2 bases from J, with 16 bases between.

Sequencing was performed on whole blood, taken in connection with sensitization to the hapten diphenylcyclopropenone (DPC). The sequence was collected from a woman aged 40 to 50 with alopecia areata. Some clones in this sample may be carry-over from other donors' samples. The V call is TRBV3-1, the J call TRBJ2-6; no reliable D call. The CDR3: CASSQSQASPPGANVLTF. The CDR3 DNA is TGTGCCAGCAGCCAATCCCAGGCCTCCCCCCCTGGGGCCAACGTCCTGACTTTC.